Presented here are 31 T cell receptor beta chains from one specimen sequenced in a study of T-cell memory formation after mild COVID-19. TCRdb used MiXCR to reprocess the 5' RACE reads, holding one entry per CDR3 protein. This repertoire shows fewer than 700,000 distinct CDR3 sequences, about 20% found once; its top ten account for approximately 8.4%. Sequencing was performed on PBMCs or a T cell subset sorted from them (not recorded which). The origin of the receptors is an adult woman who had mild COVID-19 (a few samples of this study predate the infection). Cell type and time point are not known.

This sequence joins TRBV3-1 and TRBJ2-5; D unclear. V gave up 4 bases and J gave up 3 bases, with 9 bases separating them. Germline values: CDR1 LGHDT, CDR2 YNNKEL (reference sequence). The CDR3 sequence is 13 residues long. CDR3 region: CASSPSLEETQYF. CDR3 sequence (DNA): TGTGCCAGCAGCCCCTCCCTGGAAGAGACCCAGTACTTC.

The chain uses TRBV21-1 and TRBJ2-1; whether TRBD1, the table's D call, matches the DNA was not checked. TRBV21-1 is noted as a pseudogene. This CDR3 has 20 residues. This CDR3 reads CASSKARGPVAMVNYNEQFF. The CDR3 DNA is TGTGCCAGCAGCAAAGCGCGGGGACCGGTGGCGATGGTGAATTACAATGAGCAGTTCTTC.

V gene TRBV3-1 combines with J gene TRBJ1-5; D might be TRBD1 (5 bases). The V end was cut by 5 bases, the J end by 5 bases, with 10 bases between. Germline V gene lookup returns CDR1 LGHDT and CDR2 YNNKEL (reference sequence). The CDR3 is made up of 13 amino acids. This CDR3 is CASSNKGYQPQHF. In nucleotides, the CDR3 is TGTGCCAGCAGCAACAAGGGGTATCAGCCCCAGCATTTT.

The CDR3 region has the DNA TGTGCCAGCAGTTCCGCCGTGCGGGAGTGGTATAATGAGCAGTTCTTC. Protein sequence: CASSSAVREWYNEQFF. The rearrangement links TRBV12-3 or TRBV12-4 to TRBJ2-1; 7 bases align to TRBD2. CDR3 size: 16 residues. The J segment lost 7 bases and the V segment lost 4 bases, leaving 13 bases of the junction unmatched.

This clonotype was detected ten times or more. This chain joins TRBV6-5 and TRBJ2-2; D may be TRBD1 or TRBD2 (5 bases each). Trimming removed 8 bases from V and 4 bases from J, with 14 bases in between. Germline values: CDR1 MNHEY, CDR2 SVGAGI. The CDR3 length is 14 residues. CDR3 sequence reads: CASSGGFGTGELFF. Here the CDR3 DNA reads TGTGCCAGCTCTGGGGGTTTTGGCACCGGGGAGCTGTTTTTT.

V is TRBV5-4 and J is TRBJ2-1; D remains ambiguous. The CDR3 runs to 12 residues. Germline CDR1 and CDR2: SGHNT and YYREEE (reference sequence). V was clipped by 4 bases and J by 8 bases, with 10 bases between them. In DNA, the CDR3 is TGTGCCAGCAGCAAGACCCGCGATGAGCAGTTCTTC. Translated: CASSKTRDEQFF.

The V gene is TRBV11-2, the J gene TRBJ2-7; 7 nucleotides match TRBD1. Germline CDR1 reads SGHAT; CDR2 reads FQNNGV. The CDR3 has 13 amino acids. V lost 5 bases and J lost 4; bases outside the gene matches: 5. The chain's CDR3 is CASSGTGVYEQYF. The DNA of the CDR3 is TGTGCCAGCAGCGGAACAGGGGTTTACGAGCAGTACTTC.

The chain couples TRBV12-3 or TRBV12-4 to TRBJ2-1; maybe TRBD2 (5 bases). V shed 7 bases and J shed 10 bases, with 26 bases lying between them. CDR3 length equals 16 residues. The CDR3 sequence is CASTLPSRPAGGEQFF. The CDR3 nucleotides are TGTGCCAGCACCTTACCCTCGAGACCGGCCGGCGGGGAGCAGTTCTTC.

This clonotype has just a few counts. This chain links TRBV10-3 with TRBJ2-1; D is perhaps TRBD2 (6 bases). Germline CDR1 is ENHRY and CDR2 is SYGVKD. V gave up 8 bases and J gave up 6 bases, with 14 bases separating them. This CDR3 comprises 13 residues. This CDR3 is CAILAAMGNEQFF. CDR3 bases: TGTGCCATCTTAGCGGCCATGGGCAATGAGCAGTTCTTC.

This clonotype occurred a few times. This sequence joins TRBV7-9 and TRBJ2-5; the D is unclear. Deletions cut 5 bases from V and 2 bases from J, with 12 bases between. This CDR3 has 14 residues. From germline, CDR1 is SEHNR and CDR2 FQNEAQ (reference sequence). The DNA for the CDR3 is TGTGCCAGCAGCAAGATAACAGTACAAGAGACCCAGTACTTC. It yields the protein CASSKITVQETQYF.

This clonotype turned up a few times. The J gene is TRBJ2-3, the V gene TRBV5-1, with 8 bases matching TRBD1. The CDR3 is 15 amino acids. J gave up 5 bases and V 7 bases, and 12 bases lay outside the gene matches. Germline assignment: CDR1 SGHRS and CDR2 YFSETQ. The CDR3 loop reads CASGRDRRPGDTQYF. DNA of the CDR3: TGCGCCAGCGGCCGGGACAGGAGACCTGGAGATACGCAGTATTTT.

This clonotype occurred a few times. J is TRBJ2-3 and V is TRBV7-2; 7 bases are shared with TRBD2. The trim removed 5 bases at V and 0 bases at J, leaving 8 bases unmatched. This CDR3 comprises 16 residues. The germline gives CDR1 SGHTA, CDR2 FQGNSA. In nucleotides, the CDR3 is TGTGCCAGCAGCGTACTACTAGCGACTAGCACAGATACGCAGTATTTT. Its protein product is CASSVLLATSTDTQYF.

CDR3 DNA sequence: TGTGCCAGCAGCCCCTGGGGGACGAAGCTAAGCAATCAGCCCCAGCATTTT. This gives the protein CASSPWGTKLSNQPQHF. The chain recombines TRBV6-1 with TRBJ1-5; tentative D call: TRBD1 (5 bases). Trimming pared 6 bases from V and 1 base from J, leaving 19 bases between. The CDR3 loop spans 17 amino acids. CDR1 and CDR2 (germline): MNHNS, SASEGT.

The CDR3: CASSFLERGIGGQYF. CDR3 DNA sequence: TGTGCCAGCAGTTTTCTTGAGCGGGGAATCGGTGGGCAGTACTTC. The rearrangement uses TRBV12-3 or TRBV12-4 and TRBJ2-7; 7 bases match TRBD2. This CDR3 spans 15 amino acids. Unmatched junction bases numbered 14, after V lost 3 bases and J lost 9 bases.

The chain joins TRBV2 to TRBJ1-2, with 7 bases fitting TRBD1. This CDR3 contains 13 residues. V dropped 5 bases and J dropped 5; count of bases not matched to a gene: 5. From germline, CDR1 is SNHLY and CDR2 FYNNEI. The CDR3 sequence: CASSRTGLYGYTF. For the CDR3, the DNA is TGTGCCAGCAGTAGGACAGGCCTTTATGGCTACACCTTC.

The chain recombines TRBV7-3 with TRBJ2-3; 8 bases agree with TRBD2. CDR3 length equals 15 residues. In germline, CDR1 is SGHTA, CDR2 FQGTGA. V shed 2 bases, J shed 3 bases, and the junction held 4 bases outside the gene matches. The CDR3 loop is CASSLYGGVTDTQYF. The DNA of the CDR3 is TGTGCCAGCAGCTTATACGGGGGGGTTACAGATACGCAGTATTTT.

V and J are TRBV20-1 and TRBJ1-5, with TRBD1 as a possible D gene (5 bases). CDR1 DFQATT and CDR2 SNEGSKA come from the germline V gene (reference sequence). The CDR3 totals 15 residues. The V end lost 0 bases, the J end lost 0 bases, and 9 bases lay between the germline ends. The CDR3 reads CSARDIRDSNQPQHF. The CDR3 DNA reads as TGCAGTGCTAGAGATATCAGGGATAGCAATCAGCCCCAGCATTTT.

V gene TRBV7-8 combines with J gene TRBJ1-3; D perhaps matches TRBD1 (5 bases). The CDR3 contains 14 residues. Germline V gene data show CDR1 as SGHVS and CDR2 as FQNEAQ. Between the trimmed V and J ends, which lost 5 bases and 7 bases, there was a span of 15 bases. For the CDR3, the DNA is TGTGCCAGCAGCATCACCGGGACCGTTAACACCATATATTTT. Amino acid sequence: CASSITGTVNTIYF.

As DNA, the CDR3 is TGTGCCAGCAGTGACCAGGGGCAAAGCAATCAGCCCCAGCATTTT. Translating gives CASSDQGQSNQPQHF. The rearrangement joins TRBV6-1 to TRBJ1-5; a possible D gene is TRBD1 (6 bases). From germline, CDR1 is MNHNS and CDR2 SASEGT. Trimming took 3 bases from V and 1 from J, leaving 10 bases between them. The CDR3 is 15 amino acids.

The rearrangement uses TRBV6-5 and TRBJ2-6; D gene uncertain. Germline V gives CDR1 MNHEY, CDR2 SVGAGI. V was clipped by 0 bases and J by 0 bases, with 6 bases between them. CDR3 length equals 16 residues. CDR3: CASSYSWYSGANVLTF. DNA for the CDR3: TGTGCCAGCAGTTACTCGTGGTACTCTGGGGCCAACGTCCTGACTTTC.

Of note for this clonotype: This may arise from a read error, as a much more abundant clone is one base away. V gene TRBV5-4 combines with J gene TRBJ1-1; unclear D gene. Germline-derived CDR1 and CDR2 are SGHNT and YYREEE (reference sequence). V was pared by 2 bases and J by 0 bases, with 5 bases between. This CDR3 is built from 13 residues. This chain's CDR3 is CASSFDMNTEAFF. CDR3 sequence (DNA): TGTGCCAGCAGCTTTGACATGAACACTGAAGCTTTCTTT. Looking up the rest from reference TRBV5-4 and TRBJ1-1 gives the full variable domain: ETGVTQSPTHLIKTRGQQVTLRCSSQSGHNTVSWYQQALGQGPQFIFQYYREEENGRGNFPPRFSGLQFPNYSSELNVNALELDDSALYLCASSFDMNTEAFFGQGTRLTVV.

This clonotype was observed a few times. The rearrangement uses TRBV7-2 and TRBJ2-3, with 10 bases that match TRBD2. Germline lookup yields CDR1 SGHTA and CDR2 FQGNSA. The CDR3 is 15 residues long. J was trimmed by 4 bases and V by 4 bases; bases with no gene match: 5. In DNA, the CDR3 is TGTGCCAGCAGCTCCCTAGCGGGAGCCCCAGATACGCAGTATTTT. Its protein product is CASSSLAGAPDTQYF.

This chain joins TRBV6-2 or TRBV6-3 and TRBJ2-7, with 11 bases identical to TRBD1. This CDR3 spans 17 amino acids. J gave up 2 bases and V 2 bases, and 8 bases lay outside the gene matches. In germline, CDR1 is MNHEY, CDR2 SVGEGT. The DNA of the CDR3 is TGTGCCAGCAGTTACGGTTCGCGGGACAGGGGGACCTACGAGCAGTACTTC. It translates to CASSYGSRDRGTYEQYF.

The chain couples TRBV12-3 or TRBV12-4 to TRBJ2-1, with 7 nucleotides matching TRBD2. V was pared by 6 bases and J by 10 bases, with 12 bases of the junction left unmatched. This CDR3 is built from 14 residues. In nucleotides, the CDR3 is TGTGCCAGCAGCACCCACGCGGGAGAGCAGGAGCAGTTCTTC. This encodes CASSTHAGEQEQFF.

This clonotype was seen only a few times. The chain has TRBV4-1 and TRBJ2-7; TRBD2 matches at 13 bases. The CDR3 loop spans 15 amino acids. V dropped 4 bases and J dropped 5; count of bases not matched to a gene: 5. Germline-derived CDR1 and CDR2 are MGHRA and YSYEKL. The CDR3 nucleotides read TGCGCCAGCAGCCCCCACGGACTAGCGGGGGACGAGCAGTACTTC. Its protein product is CASSPHGLAGDEQYF.

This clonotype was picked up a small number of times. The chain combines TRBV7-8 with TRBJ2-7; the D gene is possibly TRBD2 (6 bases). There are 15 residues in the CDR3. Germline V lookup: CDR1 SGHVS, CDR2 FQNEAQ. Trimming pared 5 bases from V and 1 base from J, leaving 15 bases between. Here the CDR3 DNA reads TGTGCCAGCAGCGACACGGACGGGGGATCCTACGAGCAGTACTTC. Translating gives CASSDTDGGSYEQYF. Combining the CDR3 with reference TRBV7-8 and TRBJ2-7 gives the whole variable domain GAGVSQSPRYKVAKRGQDVALRCDPISGHVSLFWYQQALGQGPEFLTYFQNEAQLDKSGLPSDRFFAERPEGSVSTLKIQRTQQEDSAVYLCASSDTDGGSYEQYFGPGTRLTVT.

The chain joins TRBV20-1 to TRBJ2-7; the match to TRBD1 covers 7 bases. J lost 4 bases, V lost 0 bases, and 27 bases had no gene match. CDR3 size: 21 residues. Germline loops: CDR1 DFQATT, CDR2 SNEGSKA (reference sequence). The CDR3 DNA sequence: TGCAGTGCTAGAGATACGGATGCAGGAATGAAAGTAGGGGGCCCCATTTACGAGCAGTACTTC. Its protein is CSARDTDAGMKVGGPIYEQYF.

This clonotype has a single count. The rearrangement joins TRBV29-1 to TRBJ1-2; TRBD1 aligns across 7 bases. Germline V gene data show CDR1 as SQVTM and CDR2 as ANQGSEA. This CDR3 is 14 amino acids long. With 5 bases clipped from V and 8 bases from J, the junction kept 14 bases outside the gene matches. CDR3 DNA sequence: TGCAGCGTTTTCCGACAGGGACCTGTCGGGGGCTACACCTTC. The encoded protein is CSVFRQGPVGGYTF.

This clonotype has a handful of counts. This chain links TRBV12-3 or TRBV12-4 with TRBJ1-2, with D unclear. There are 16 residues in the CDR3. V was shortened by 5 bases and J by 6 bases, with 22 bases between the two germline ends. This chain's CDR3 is CASSPPLGRVGHGYTF. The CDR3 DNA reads TGTGCCAGCAGTCCCCCCTTAGGGAGGGTAGGCCATGGCTACACCTTC.

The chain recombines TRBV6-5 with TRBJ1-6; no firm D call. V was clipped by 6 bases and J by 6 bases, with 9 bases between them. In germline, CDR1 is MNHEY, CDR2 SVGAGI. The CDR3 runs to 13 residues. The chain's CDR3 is CASRQVPNSPLHF. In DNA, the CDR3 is TGTGCCAGCAGACAAGTACCTAATTCACCCCTCCACTTT.

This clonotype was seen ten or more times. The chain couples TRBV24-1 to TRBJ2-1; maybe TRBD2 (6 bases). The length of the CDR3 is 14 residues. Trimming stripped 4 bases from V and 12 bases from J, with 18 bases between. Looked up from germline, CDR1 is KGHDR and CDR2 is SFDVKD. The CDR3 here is CATSDIAERGGQFF. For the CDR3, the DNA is TGTGCCACCAGTGACATAGCGGAGAGAGGTGGGCAGTTCTTC.